The 28 T cell receptor beta chains below all came from one sample that was sequenced in a study of blood T cell repertoires in COVID-19. The repertoire was sequenced with immunoSEQ multiplex PCR; TCRdb's copy has only in-frame clones and lacks some. The repertoire holds 45,000 to 50,000 clones, with over 75% as singletons. Material: peripheral blood. These receptors were collected from a woman aged 80 or older with COVID-19, enrolled during active disease.

This chain uses TRBV11-2 with TRBJ1-1; tentative D call: TRBD1 (6 bases). Germline CDR1 and CDR2: SGHAT and FQNNGV. V was trimmed by 5 bases and J by 2 bases, leaving 12 bases between them. CDR3 length: 14 residues. CDR3 sequence: CASSITGPNTEAFF. The CDR3 DNA follows: TGTGCCAGCAGCATTACAGGGCCCAACACTGAAGCTTTCTTT.

The rearrangement links TRBV19 to TRBJ1-3, with a tentative D call TRBD1 (5 bases). V was trimmed by 4 bases and J by 3 bases, leaving 13 bases between them. Germline values: CDR1 LNHDA, CDR2 SQIVND (reference sequence). CDR3 length equals 15 residues. The CDR3 region has the DNA TGTGCCAGTAGTAGGGCGTCGGGGGTTGGAAACACCATATATTTT. As protein: CASSRASGVGNTIYF.

The table lists this clone with a few counts. The chain links TRBV27 to TRBJ1-5; TRBD1 aligns across 8 bases. The CDR3 totals 16 residues. After removal of 0 bases from V and 3 bases from J, the junction contained 4 bases not matched to a gene. CDR1 is MNHEY and CDR2 is SMNVEV in the germline V gene (reference sequence). This CDR3 is CASSLSGQGYNQPQHF. CDR3 nucleotide sequence: TGTGCCAGCAGTTTATCAGGACAGGGCTACAATCAGCCCCAGCATTTT.

This chain connects TRBV5-1 to TRBJ1-1; possibly TRBD1 for D (6 bases). Germline V gene sequence: CDR1 SGHRS, CDR2 YFSETQ. This CDR3 comprises 17 residues. V lost 7 bases and J lost 5, with 27 bases in between. The CDR3 sequence: CASGPPGGRTGGTEAFF. In DNA form, the CDR3 reads TGCGCCAGCGGGCCCCCGGGGGGGCGAACGGGGGGTACTGAAGCTTTCTTT.

This clone was detected only once. The limits of the CDR3 on the DNA are not certain, so only TCRdb's listed CDR3 is given. The rearrangement links TRBV30 to TRBJ2-4; the D segment call TRBD1 is taken from the table without a DNA check. Germline CDR1 and CDR2: GTSNPN and SVGIG (reference sequence). 13 amino acids form the CDR3, both terminal residues included. The CDR3 spells CASSVAAKNIQYF.

The chain combines TRBV10-3 with TRBJ2-4, with D perhaps matching TRBD1 (6 bases). The CDR3 length is 19 residues. Per germline, CDR1 ENHRY and CDR2 SYGVKD. Trimming removed 0 bases at V and 0 bases at J, with 18 bases between. The CDR3 DNA reads as TGTGCCATCAGTGAGTCCAACGGGGCCAGGGGTCTAGCCAAAAACATTCAGTACTTC. Protein sequence: CAISESNGARGLAKNIQYF.

CDR3 residues: CASSSRTSGRIDEQFF. Written as DNA, the CDR3 is TGTGCCAGCAGTTCACGGACTAGCGGGAGAATCGATGAGCAGTTCTTC. The chain carries TRBV27 and TRBJ2-1; 13 nucleotides agree with TRBD2. CDR3 size: 16 residues. CDR1 is MNHEY and CDR2 is SMNVEV in the germline V gene (reference sequence). V was pared by 4 bases and J by 8 bases, with 8 bases of the junction left unmatched.

J is TRBJ1-1 and V is TRBV5-4; D possibly corresponds to TRBD1 (6 bases). The V gene lost 1 base and the J gene lost 7 bases, with 14 bases spanning the gap. Per the germline V gene, CDR1 is SGHNT and CDR2 is YYREEE (reference sequence). This CDR3 comprises 14 residues. The CDR3 protein is CASSLRGKKDEAFF. The CDR3 DNA reads as TGTGCCAGCAGCTTGAGGGGGAAGAAAGATGAAGCTTTCTTT.

The chain joins TRBV19 to TRBJ1-4, with TRBD1 identical over 9 bases. This CDR3 has 15 amino acids. Germline V lookup: CDR1 LNHDA, CDR2 SQIVND (reference sequence). The junction had 5 bases not matched to a gene; V was cut back by 5 bases and J by 4 bases. Here the CDR3 reads CASSSWGQGNEKLFF. The CDR3, as DNA: TGTGCCAGTAGTTCCTGGGGACAGGGTAATGAAAAACTGTTTTTT.

The genes are TRBV7-8 and TRBJ1-6, with 9 nucleotides matching TRBD1. Germline lookup yields CDR1 SGHVS and CDR2 FQNEAQ. The CDR3 spans 15 residues. With 6 bases clipped from V and 7 bases from J, the junction kept 7 bases outside the gene matches. CDR3: CASRGPGQGNSPLHF. CDR3 DNA: TGTGCCAGCAGGGGACCGGGACAGGGAAATTCACCCCTCCACTTT. The full variable domain, completed using reference TRBV7-8 and TRBJ1-6, is GAGVSQSPRYKVAKRGQDVALRCDPISGHVSLFWYQQALGQGPEFLTYFQNEAQLDKSGLPSDRFFAERPEGSVSTLKIQRTQQEDSAVYLCASRGPGQGNSPLHFGNGTRLTVT.

DNA of the CDR3: TGTGCCAGCAGCTTAACCCCACAGGGGTGGAATGGCTACACCTTC. Its translation is CASSLTPQGWNGYTF. The gene calls are TRBV7-2 and TRBJ1-2, with 7 bases matching TRBD1. The V gene's germline CDR1 is SGHTA and CDR2 FQGNSA. CDR3 size: 15 residues. Trimming at V came to 2 bases and at J to 6 bases, leaving 9 bases not matched to a gene. Using reference TRBV7-2 and TRBJ1-2 for the parts outside the CDR3, the full variable domain is GAGVSQSPSNKVTEKGKDVELRCDPISGHTALYWYRQSLGQGLEFLIYFQGNSAPDKSGLPSDRFSAERTGGSVSTLTIQRTQQEDSAVYLCASSLTPQGWNGYTFGSGTRLTVV.

The chain couples TRBV15 to TRBJ1-4, with TRBD1 matching over 10 bases. Germline V gene data show CDR1 as LNHNV and CDR2 as YYDKDF (reference sequence). The V gene end was trimmed by 1 base and the J gene end by 6 bases; junction bases not matched to a gene: 2. The CDR3 extends over 15 amino acids. The CDR3: CATSRGGTGDEKLFF. In DNA form, the CDR3 reads TGTGCCACCAGCAGAGGAGGGACAGGGGATGAAAAACTGTTTTTT. Variable domain in full (rest from reference TRBV15 and TRBJ1-4): DAMVIQNPRYQVTQFGKPVTLSCSQTLNHNVMYWYQQKSSQAPKLLFHYYDKDFNNEADTPDNFQSRRPNTSFCFLDIRSPGLGDTAMYLCATSRGGTGDEKLFFGSGTQLSVL.

This clone has more than one count but fewer than ten. This chain uses TRBV6-5 with TRBJ1-1; D possibly corresponds to TRBD1 (6 bases). The CDR3 is 15 amino acids. Germline V gene lookup returns CDR1 MNHEY and CDR2 SVGAGI. V was pared by 6 bases and J by 1 base, with 15 bases between. The CDR3 is CASRLPQGRNTEAFF. The CDR3 coding sequence is TGTGCCAGCAGACTCCCTCAGGGGAGGAACACTGAAGCTTTCTTT.

The gene calls are TRBV5-1 and TRBJ1-2; TRBD1 aligns across 7 bases. The CDR3 spans 16 residues. V lost 0 bases to trimming and J lost 4 bases; unmatched junction nucleotides: 9. The germline V gene has CDR1 SGHRS and CDR2 YFSETQ. CDR3 sequence (DNA): TGCGCCAGCAGCTTGGCTAACGTAGCAGGGGGCTATGGCTACACCTTC. Encoded protein: CASSLANVAGGYGYTF.

This sequence joins TRBV10-3 and TRBJ2-2, with 7 bases identical to TRBD1. There are 15 residues in the CDR3. Germline CDR1 reads ENHRY; CDR2 reads SYGVKD. J lost 4 bases, V lost 7 bases, and 9 bases had no gene match. CDR3 sequence (DNA): TGTGCCATCAAACCCGACAGGGTAGGCACCGGGGAGCTGTTTTTT. This codes for CAIKPDRVGTGELFF.

The V gene is TRBV3-1 (or the pseudogene TRBV3-2), the J gene TRBJ2-2; tentative D call: TRBD2 (5 bases). The V end lost 1 base, the J end lost 6 bases, and 15 bases lay between the germline ends. From germline, CDR1 is LGHDT and CDR2 YNNKEL (reference sequence). This CDR3 region has 16 residues. The CDR3 region has the DNA TGTGCCAGCAGCCAAGGAGGGAAGGTACGAGCCGGGGAGCTGTTTTTT. It specifies CASSQGGKVRAGELFF.

This chain links TRBV5-4 with TRBJ1-6; TRBD1 matches 8 bases. This CDR3 comprises 15 residues. The V segment lost 4 bases and the J segment 7 bases; nucleotides outside the gene matches: 7. Germline CDR1 and CDR2: SGHNT and YYREEE (reference sequence). The CDR3 sequence: CASSTRTGKNSPLHF. In nucleotides, the CDR3 is TGTGCCAGCAGCACCCGGACAGGGAAAAATTCACCCCTCCACTTT.

The chain is built from TRBV4-2 and TRBJ1-2, with D possibly matching TRBD1 (5 bases). This CDR3 is built from 15 residues. With 0 bases removed from V and 7 bases from J, the gap between germline ends came to 15 bases. Germline-derived CDR1 and CDR2 are LGHNA and YNFKEQ. CDR3 nucleotides: TGTGCCAGCAGCCAAGATCCCGGATTAGGGGTTGGCTACACCTTC. Residues: CASSQDPGLGVGYTF.

This chain connects TRBV6-2 or TRBV6-3 to TRBJ1-2; a weak D match, TRBD1 (5 bases). V lost 3 bases, J lost 5 bases, and 13 bases lay in between. This CDR3 has 14 amino acids. Per the germline V gene, CDR1 is MNHEY and CDR2 is SVGEGT. This CDR3 reads CASSYSGGSYGYTF. Here the CDR3 DNA reads TGTGCCAGCAGTTATTCGGGGGGGTCGTATGGCTACACCTTC.

The chain uses TRBV3-1 (or the pseudogene TRBV3-2) and TRBJ2-6; maybe TRBD1 (6 bases). CDR1 and CDR2 (germline): LGHDT, YNNKEL (reference sequence). This CDR3 has 15 amino acids. V gave up 8 bases and J gave up 0 bases, with 11 bases separating them. CDR3 amino acids: CASQNRVSGANVLTF. CDR3 sequence (DNA): TGTGCCAGCCAAAACAGGGTCTCTGGGGCCAACGTCCTGACTTTC.

The CDR3: CASSMTSTDTQYF. The CDR3 region has the DNA TGTGCCAGTAGTATGACTAGCACAGATACGCAGTATTTT. The chain uses TRBV19 and TRBJ2-3; the D is unclear. CDR3 length: 13 residues. Trimming removed 3 bases at V and 0 bases at J, with 4 bases between. Looked up from germline, CDR1 is LNHDA and CDR2 is SQIVND (reference sequence).

The chain joins TRBV27 to TRBJ1-3, with D perhaps matching TRBD1 (5 bases). V was cut by 0 bases and J by 0 bases, with 9 bases left in between. Germline V gene sequence: CDR1 MNHEY, CDR2 SMNVEV (reference sequence). There are 16 residues in the CDR3. This CDR3 reads CASSLSSGYSGNTIYF. DNA for the CDR3: TGTGCCAGCAGTTTATCATCAGGGTACTCTGGAAACACCATATATTTT.

The chain combines TRBV4-1 with TRBJ2-1; 10 bases fit TRBD2. The V gene's germline CDR1 is MGHRA and CDR2 YSYEKL. The trim removed 4 bases at V and 5 bases at J, leaving 5 bases unmatched. The CDR3 length is 15 residues. The CDR3 sequence is CASSRLGLANNEQFF. CDR3 in DNA: TGCGCCAGCAGCCGTTTGGGACTAGCGAACAATGAGCAGTTCTTC.

The rearrangement links TRBV11-3 to TRBJ2-3; D remains ambiguous. V was clipped by 0 bases and J by 9 bases, with 10 bases between them. CDR1 SGHNT and CDR2 YENEEA come from the germline V gene. The CDR3 runs to 13 residues. The chain's CDR3 is CASSLDLERTQYF. CDR3 coding DNA: TGTGCCAGCAGCTTAGACCTAGAGAGGACGCAGTATTTT.

This chain links TRBV4-1 with TRBJ2-1; TRBD1 is a possible D gene (5 bases). The length of the CDR3 is 15 residues. The germline gives CDR1 MGHRA, CDR2 YSYEKL. Trimming cost V 0 bases and J 4 bases, with 10 bases left between them. The CDR3: CASSQDRDSYNEQFF. The CDR3 DNA reads TGCGCCAGCAGCCAAGATCGAGACAGTTACAATGAGCAGTTCTTC.

The V gene is TRBV4-2, the J gene TRBJ1-3; no definite D call. The germline gives CDR1 LGHNA, CDR2 YNFKEQ. The CDR3 contains 16 residues. V was trimmed by 0 bases and J by 2 bases, leaving 11 bases between them. In nucleotides, the CDR3 is TGTGCCAGCAGCCAAGATCCACGGGGAGCTGGAAACACCATATATTTT. This sequence encodes CASSQDPRGAGNTIYF.

This chain uses TRBV28 with TRBJ1-4, with a tentative D call TRBD1 (6 bases). Germline CDR1 and CDR2: MDHEN and SYDVKM. Trimming stripped 4 bases from V and 8 bases from J, with 17 bases between. The CDR3 extends over 15 amino acids. The CDR3 protein is CASSSLRGNVEKLFF. In nucleotides, the CDR3 is TGTGCCAGCAGTTCCCTGAGGGGGAACGTGGAAAAACTGTTTTTT. Variable domain in full (rest from reference TRBV28 and TRBJ1-4): DVKVTQSSRYLVKRTGEKVFLECVQDMDHENMFWYRQDPGLGLRLIYFSYDVKMKEKGDIPEGYSVSREKKERFSLILESASTNQTSMYLCASSSLRGNVEKLFFGSGTQLSVL.

The chain joins TRBV21-1 to TRBJ2-7; no check of the table's D call, TRBD2, against the DNA was made. TRBV21-1 is annotated as a pseudogene. This CDR3 is built from 16 residues. The DNA for the CDR3 is TGTGCCAGCAGCAGGGGACTTGGGGGGAGCTCCTACGAGCAGTACTTC. This codes for CASSRGLGGSSYEQYF.